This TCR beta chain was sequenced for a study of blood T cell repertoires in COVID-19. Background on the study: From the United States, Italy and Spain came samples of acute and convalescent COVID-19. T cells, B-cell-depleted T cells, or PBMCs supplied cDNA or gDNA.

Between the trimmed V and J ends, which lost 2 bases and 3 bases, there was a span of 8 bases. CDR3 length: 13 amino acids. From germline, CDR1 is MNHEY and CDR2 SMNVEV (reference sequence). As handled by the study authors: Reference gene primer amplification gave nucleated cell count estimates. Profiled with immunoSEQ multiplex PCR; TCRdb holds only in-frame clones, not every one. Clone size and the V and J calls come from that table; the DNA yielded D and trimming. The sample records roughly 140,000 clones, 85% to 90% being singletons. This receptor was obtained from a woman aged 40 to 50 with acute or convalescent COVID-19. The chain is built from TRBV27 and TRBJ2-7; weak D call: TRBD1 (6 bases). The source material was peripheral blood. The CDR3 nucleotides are TGTGCCAGCAGTTTACAAGGGGGCTACGAGCAGTACTTC. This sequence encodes CASSLQGGYEQYF.